This T cell receptor (beta chain) was found in a study of blood T cell repertoires in COVID-19. Study summary: Donors in the United States, Italy and Spain gave samples during acute or convalescent COVID-19. PBMCs, B-cell-depleted T cells, or T cells were the source of the cDNA or gDNA that made up the material.

As originally analysed: Scientists estimated how many nucleated cells there were by amplifying reference gene primers. Only in-frame clones appear in the TCRdb table, and some are missing; sequencing was by immunoSEQ multiplex PCR. That table is the source of V, J and clone size, and D and trimming were worked out from the DNA. The data hold under 75,000 clones, with 70% to 90% observed a single time. Unmatched junction bases numbered 10, after V lost 2 bases and J lost 4 bases. The CDR3 sequence is 16 residues long. Germline CDR1 LGHNA, CDR2 YNFKEQ. The clonotype was recovered from a man aged 50-60 years with active COVID-19. The specimen was peripheral blood. The rearrangement uses TRBV4-2 and TRBJ1-1; 7 bases agree with TRBD1. The CDR3 loop is CASSQNLRAGGTEAFF. The DNA for the CDR3 is TGTGCCAGCAGCCAAAATCTTCGGGCAGGGGGCACTGAAGCTTTCTTT.